This T cell receptor (beta chain) originates from a study of a mutant IDH1 vaccine in newly diagnosed glioma. About the research overall: Once 4-6 weeks had passed after radiotherapy alone, vaccination started, or it started with temozolomide cycles. Former treatment meant radiotherapy, temozolomide, or both; the majority had gotten both.

About this clone itself: Its antigen is not known.

The CDR3 sequence is 13 residues long. CDR1 MNHNS and CDR2 SASEGT come from the germline V gene. The V and J ends lost 5 bases and 5 bases, in that order; junction bases with no gene match: 3. Time point: week 5, during vaccination. Mutant IDH1 20-mer peptide, at 300 ug, made up each vaccine dose, with topical imiquimod. Measured with immunoSEQ multiplex PCR; TCRdb has only the in-frame clones, and not every one. The table lists 45,000 to 70,000 clones, 75% to 85% of them singletons. The input for sequencing was PBMCs, taken from a glioma patient whose treatment included an IDH1 peptide vaccine. V is TRBV6-1 and J is TRBJ2-1; TRBD2 matches at 7 bases. The TCR was taken from a man aged 25 to 40 with glioma. The CDR3 is CASSTSENNEQFF. The CDR3 DNA is TGTGCCAGCAGTACTAGCGAGAACAATGAGCAGTTCTTC.